These 6 T cell receptor beta chains were sequenced from one sample in a study of identical twins. TCRdb re-called the 5' RACE reads with MiXCR, one entry per CDR3 protein. The sample consists of under 300,000 distinct CDR3 sequences, around an eighth of them appearing once. Sequencing was performed on memory (CD45RO+) T cells sorted from blood. These TCRs come from a woman under 30 in good health.

This clonotype was seen a few times. V and J are TRBV12-3 or TRBV12-4 and TRBJ1-2; tentative D call: TRBD1 (5 bases). V gave up 6 bases and J gave up 12 bases, with 23 bases separating them. This CDR3 region has 14 residues. CDR3 coding DNA: TGTGCCAGCAGCGCCGTGGGGCAGGGTAGGGGCCACACCTTC. Protein sequence: CASSAVGQGRGHTF.

This clonotype was observed a handful of times. V usage is TRBV28 and J usage is TRBJ2-7; TRBD1 agrees at 7 bases. V shed 8 bases, J shed 3 bases, and the junction held 10 bases outside the gene matches. The CDR3 runs 14 residues. Germline V lookup: CDR1 MDHEN, CDR2 SYDVKM. The CDR3 DNA follows: TGTGCCAGCGAGGGGGCCTGGAAGAACTACGAGCAGTACTTC. As protein: CASEGAWKNYEQYF.

This clonotype was counted many times. This sequence joins TRBV15 and TRBJ1-5, with TRBD1 matching over 7 bases. The V segment lost 6 bases and the J segment 0 bases; nucleotides outside the gene matches: 11. The CDR3 has 17 residues. Looked up from germline, CDR1 is LNHNV and CDR2 is YYDKDF (reference sequence). The CDR3 loop reads CATRKPGQTDSNQPQHF. The CDR3 region has the DNA TGTGCCACCAGGAAACCGGGACAGACGGATAGCAATCAGCCCCAGCATTTT.

This chain uses TRBV15 with TRBJ2-7; D is perhaps TRBD2 (5 bases). This CDR3 spans 14 amino acids. Germline loops: CDR1 LNHNV, CDR2 YYDKDF (reference sequence). Trimming took 3 bases from V and 0 from J, leaving 9 bases between them. In DNA form, the CDR3 reads TGTGCCACCAGCAGCTATCGGGGCTCCTACGAGCAGTACTTC. Translated: CATSSYRGSYEQYF. Complete variable domain (other parts from reference TRBV15 and TRBJ2-7): DAMVIQNPRYQVTQFGKPVTLSCSQTLNHNVMYWYQQKSSQAPKLLFHYYDKDFNNEADTPDNFQSRRPNTSFCFLDIRSPGLGDTAMYLCATSSYRGSYEQYFGPGTRLTVT.

This clonotype was seen repeatedly, ten times or more. V usage is TRBV19 and J usage is TRBJ2-7, with D unclear. The length of the CDR3 is 11 residues. Germline V gene lookup returns CDR1 LNHDA and CDR2 SQIVND (reference sequence). V was shortened by 4 bases and J by 3 bases, with 4 bases between the two germline ends. The CDR3 loop is CASSNHYEQYF. The CDR3 region has the DNA TGTGCCAGTAGTAACCACTACGAGCAGTACTTC.

The chain is built from TRBV20-1 and TRBJ1-5; no definite D call. With 3 bases removed from V and 3 bases from J, the gap between germline ends came to 18 bases. This CDR3 is built from 16 residues. Germline CDR1 and CDR2: DFQATT and SNEGSKA (reference sequence). The chain's CDR3 is CSARKNLGPFNQPQHF. The CDR3 nucleotides are TGCAGTGCTAGGAAGAACTTAGGACCTTTCAATCAGCCCCAGCATTTT.